This is a list of T cell receptor beta chains from one sample in a study of cytomegalovirus exposure and HLA in healthy donors. Clones were read by immunoSEQ multiplex PCR, and TCRdb kept only the in-frame ones, dropping some. The sample carries around 160,000 clones, less than 90% recorded once. The sample taken for sequencing was PBMCs. These receptors were collected from a man younger than 40 in good health and CMV-seropositive. Both conserved end residues are part of each CDR3. The D gene is left open where the match is weak. Part of the rows lack a size; the others show once, few, many or a class for expanded clones.

v_call,j_call,d_call,clone_size,cdr3_nt,cdr3_aa
TRBV28,TRBJ2-5,-,-,TGTGCCAGCAGTTCCGCGGGAGAGACCCAGTACTTC,CASSSAGETQYF
TRBV11-3,TRBJ2-1,-,-,TGTGCCAGCAGCTTAGACGGGAGCTCCTACAATGAGCAGTTCTTC,CASSLDGSSYNEQFF
TRBV7-9,TRBJ2-3,-,-,TGTGCCAGCAGCTTACGAGCGTCTAGCACAGATACGCAGTATTTT,CASSLRASSTDTQYF
TRBV6-1,TRBJ2-7,TRBD2,few,TGTGCCAGCAGTGACCCCGGACTAGCGGGAGGCCCCTACGAGCAGTACTTC,CASSDPGLAGGPYEQYF
TRBV11-2,TRBJ2-7,-,-,TGTGCCAGCAGCTTAGCTAGCTACGAGCAGTACTTC,CASSLASYEQYF
TRBV9,TRBJ2-5,TRBD2,-,TGTGCCAGCACCCCTGGGACTAGCGGGAGGGAGACCCAGTACTTC,CASTPGTSGRETQYF
TRBV6-1,TRBJ2-3,-,-,TGTGCCAGCAGTGAAGGCGTCAGGGAAATTTCAGATACGCAGTATTTT,CASSEGVREISDTQYF
TRBV7-9,TRBJ1-2,TRBD1,once,TGTGCCAGCAGCCAAGCGGGACAGGGGGCCTTC,CASSQAGQGAF
TRBV5-1,TRBJ2-7,TRBD2,-,TGCGCCAGCGCCCCAAGGACTAGCGAGCCCTACGAGCAGTACTTC,CASAPRTSEPYEQYF
TRBV19,TRBJ1-2,-,many,TGTGCCAGCAGCCAGGGAAGTAACTATGGCTACACCTTC,CASSQGSNYGYTF
TRBV7-3,TRBJ2-5,-,-,TGTGCCAGCAGCCGCGGGGATTCGGAGACCCAGTACTTC,CASSRGDSETQYF
TRBV7-9,TRBJ2-5,TRBD1,-,TGTGCCAGCAGCCCGGCGACAGGGCTAGAGACCCAGTACTTC,CASSPATGLETQYF
TRBV6-1,TRBJ1-4,-,-,TGTGCCAGCAGTGACCCTCAACCCAGTAATGAAAAACTGTTTTTT,CASSDPQPSNEKLFF
TRBV7-3,TRBJ2-1,TRBD2,-,TGTGCCAGCAGCAAGGCCGGGACTAGCGCCTACAATGAGCAGTTCTTC,CASSKAGTSAYNEQFF
TRBV29-1,TRBJ2-1,-,-,TGCAGCGTTACCCGACAGAAACAGGGAAATGAGCAGTTCTTC,CSVTRQKQGNEQFF
TRBV19,TRBJ1-1,-,-,TGTGCCAGTAGTATGAGCAGGGACACTGAAGCTTTCTTT,CASSMSRDTEAFF
TRBV27,TRBJ2-2,TRBD2,-,TGTGCCAGCAGTCAAAGCGGGGGGAGTGGGCCAACCTCCATTACCGGGGAGCTGTTTTTT,CASSQSGGSGPTSITGELFF
TRBV7-9,TRBJ2-7,TRBD1,few,TGTGCCAGCAGCTTAGTAGAGACAGGGGGTTCCTACGAGCAGTACTTC,CASSLVETGGSYEQYF
TRBV27,TRBJ1-3,-,-,TGTGCCAGCAGTTTACAATGGGGCTTTGGAAACACCATATATTTT,CASSLQWGFGNTIYF
TRBV15,TRBJ1-2,TRBD1,-,TGTGCCACCAGGGAACCCGGGACAGGGGATGGCTACACCTTC,CATREPGTGDGYTF
TRBV5-4,TRBJ2-5,-,-,TGTGCCAGCAGCAAGAACAGTCAAGAGACCCAGTACTTC,CASSKNSQETQYF
TRBV25-1,TRBJ2-7,TRBD2,once,TGTGCCAGCAGGGCGGCGGGGGGAAAGAGCGAGCAGTACTTC,CASRAAGGKSEQYF
TRBV2,TRBJ1-5,-,-,TGTGCCAGCAGTCCGGGGTCTTCGAATCAGCCCCAGCATTTT,CASSPGSSNQPQHF
TRBV6-5,TRBJ1-2,-,-,TGTGCCAGCAGTTACTCGCCAGGGGATTATGGCTACACCTTC,CASSYSPGDYGYTF
TRBV19,TRBJ1-1,-,-,TGTGCCAGTAGTGGGGCCCCGCTCACTGAAGCTTTCTTT,CASSGAPLTEAFF
TRBV10-1,TRBJ2-1,-,-,TGCGCCAGCAGAGCTGAGTTTGAGCAGTTCTTC,CASRAEFEQFF